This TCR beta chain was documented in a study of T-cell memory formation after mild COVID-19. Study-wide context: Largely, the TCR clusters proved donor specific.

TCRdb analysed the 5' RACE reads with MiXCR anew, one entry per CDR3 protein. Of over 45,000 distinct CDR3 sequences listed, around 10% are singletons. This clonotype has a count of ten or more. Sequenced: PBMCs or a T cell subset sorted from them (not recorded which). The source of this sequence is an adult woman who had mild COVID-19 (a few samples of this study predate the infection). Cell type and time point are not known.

In DNA form, the CDR3 reads TGTGCCAGCAGCCCTTTAGCGGGGAGCTCCTACGAGCAGTACTTC. This translates into CASSPLAGSSYEQYF. V usage is TRBV7-8 and J usage is TRBJ2-7; TRBD2 aligns across 8 bases. The J segment lost 0 bases and the V segment lost 5 bases, leaving 6 bases of the junction unmatched. Germline V gives CDR1 SGHVS, CDR2 FQNEAQ. The CDR3 has 15 amino acids.